Listed here is a single TCR beta chain. Assay used: immunoSEQ multiplex PCR; TCRdb lists only in-frame clones, some missing. Among about 64,000 clones listed, under 95% were seen once. These data originate in a study of OX40 agonist ivuxolimab in advanced cancers. Study-level background: Ivuxolimab, which patients received intravenously every 2 weeks, was dosed at 0.01 to 10 mg/kg. Partial responses were achieved by three patients: one hepatocellular carcinoma, two cutaneous melanoma.

The CDR3 extends over 12 amino acids. Looked up from germline, CDR1 is SGHDN and CDR2 is FVKESK. V was clipped by 1 base and J by 4 bases, with 4 bases between them. The receptor's source is an adult with an advanced solid tumor such as melanoma, head and neck, liver or kidney cancer. The material was CD4+ or CD8+ T cells sorted from blood, obtained in a trial of the OX40 agonist ivuxolimab. V is TRBV14 and J is TRBJ1-1; D unresolved. The CDR3 region has the DNA TGTGCCAGCAGCCAAGTTGGCACTGAAGCTTTCTTT. It specifies CASSQVGTEAFF.